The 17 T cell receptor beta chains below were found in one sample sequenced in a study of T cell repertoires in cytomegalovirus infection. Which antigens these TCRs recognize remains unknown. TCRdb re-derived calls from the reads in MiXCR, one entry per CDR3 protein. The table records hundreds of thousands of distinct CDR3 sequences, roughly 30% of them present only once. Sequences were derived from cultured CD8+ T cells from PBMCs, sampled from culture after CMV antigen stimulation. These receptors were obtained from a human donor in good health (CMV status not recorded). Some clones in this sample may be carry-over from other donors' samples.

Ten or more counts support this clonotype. In DNA form, the CDR3 reads TGTGCCAGCAGCCCACGAGGTACAGGGGCCCAAGAGACCCAGTACTTC. It codes for CASSPRGTGAQETQYF. V is TRBV11-3 and J is TRBJ2-5; 7 bases map to TRBD1. In germline, CDR1 is SGHNT, CDR2 YENEEA. The V and J ends lost 5 bases and 1 base, in that order; junction bases with no gene match: 10. The CDR3 is 16 residues long.

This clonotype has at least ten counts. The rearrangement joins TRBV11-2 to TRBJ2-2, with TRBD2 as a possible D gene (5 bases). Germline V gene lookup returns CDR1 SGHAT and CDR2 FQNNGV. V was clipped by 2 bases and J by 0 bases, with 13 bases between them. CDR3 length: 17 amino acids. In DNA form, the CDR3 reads TGTGCCAGCAGCTTACCGAGGGAGACCCCGAACACCGGGGAGCTGTTTTTT. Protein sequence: CASSLPRETPNTGELFF.

The DNA for the CDR3 is TGTGCTAGTGGTTGGGGACAGGATGGCTACACCTTC. It encodes CASGWGQDGYTF. The V gene is TRBV12-5, the J gene TRBJ1-2, with 8 bases fitting TRBD1. In germline, CDR1 is LGHNT, CDR2 FRNRAP. Trimming removed 4 bases from V and 6 bases from J; junction bases left unmatched: 1. This CDR3 spans 12 amino acids.

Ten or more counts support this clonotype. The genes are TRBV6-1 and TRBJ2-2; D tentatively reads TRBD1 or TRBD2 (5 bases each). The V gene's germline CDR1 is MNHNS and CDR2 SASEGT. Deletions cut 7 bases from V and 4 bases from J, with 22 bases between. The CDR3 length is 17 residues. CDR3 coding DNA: TGTGCCAGCACAGTCGGGCCGGGACGGATTCTCACCGGGGAGCTGTTTTTT. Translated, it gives CASTVGPGRILTGELFF.

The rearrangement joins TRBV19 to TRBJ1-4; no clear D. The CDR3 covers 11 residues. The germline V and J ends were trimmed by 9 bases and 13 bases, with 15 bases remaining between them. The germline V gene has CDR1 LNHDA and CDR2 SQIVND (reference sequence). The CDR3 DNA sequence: TGTGCCAGCGGACCCTACGACATACTGTTTTTT. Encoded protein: CASGPYDILFF.

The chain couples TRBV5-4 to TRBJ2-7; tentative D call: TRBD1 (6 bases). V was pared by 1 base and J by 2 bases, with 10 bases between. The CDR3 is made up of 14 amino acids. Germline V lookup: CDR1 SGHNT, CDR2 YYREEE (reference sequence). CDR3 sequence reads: CASSLQGRPYEQYF. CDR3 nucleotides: TGTGCCAGCAGCTTGCAGGGGCGCCCCTACGAGCAGTACTTC.

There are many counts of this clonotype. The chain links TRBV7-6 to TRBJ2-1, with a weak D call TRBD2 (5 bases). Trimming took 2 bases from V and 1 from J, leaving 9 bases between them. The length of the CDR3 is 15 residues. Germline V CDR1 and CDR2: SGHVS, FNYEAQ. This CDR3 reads CASSLRSGSYNEQFF. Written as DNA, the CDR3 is TGTGCCAGCAGCTTAAGGAGCGGATCCTACAATGAGCAGTTCTTC. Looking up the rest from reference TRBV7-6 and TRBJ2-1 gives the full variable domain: GAGVSQSPRYKVTKRGQDVALRCDPISGHVSLYWYRQALGQGPEFLTYFNYEAQQDKSGLPNDRFSAERPEGSISTLTIQRTEQRDSAMYRCASSLRSGSYNEQFFGPGTRLTVL.

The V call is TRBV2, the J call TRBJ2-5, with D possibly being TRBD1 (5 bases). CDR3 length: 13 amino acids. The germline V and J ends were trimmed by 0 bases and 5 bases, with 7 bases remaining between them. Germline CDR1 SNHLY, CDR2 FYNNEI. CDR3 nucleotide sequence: TGTGCCAGCAGTGAAGCAGGGGTGGAGACCCAGTACTTC. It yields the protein CASSEAGVETQYF. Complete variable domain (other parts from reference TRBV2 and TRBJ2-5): EPEVTQTPSHQVTQMGQEVILRCVPISNHLYFYWYRQILGQKVEFLVSFYNNEISEKSEIFDDQFSVERPDGSNFTLKIRSTKLEDSAMYFCASSEAGVETQYFGPGTRLLVL.

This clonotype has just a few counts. CDR3 protein: CASSPGTVPYEQYV. The CDR3 nucleotides read TGTGCCAGCAGTCCCGGGACGGTCCCCTACGAGCAGTACGTC. V usage is TRBV7-6 and J usage is TRBJ2-7, with D possibly being TRBD1 or TRBD2 (5 bases each). V was cut by 6 bases and J by 2 bases, with 14 bases left in between. Germline CDR1 SGHVS, CDR2 FNYEAQ. The CDR3 loop spans 14 amino acids.

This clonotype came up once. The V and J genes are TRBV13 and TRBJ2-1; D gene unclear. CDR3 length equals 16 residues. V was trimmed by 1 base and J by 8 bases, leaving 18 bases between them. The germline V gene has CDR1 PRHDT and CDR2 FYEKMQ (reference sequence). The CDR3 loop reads CASSLEGRASVDEQFF. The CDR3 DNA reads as TGTGCCAGCAGCTTAGAAGGCCGGGCGAGCGTGGATGAGCAGTTCTTC.

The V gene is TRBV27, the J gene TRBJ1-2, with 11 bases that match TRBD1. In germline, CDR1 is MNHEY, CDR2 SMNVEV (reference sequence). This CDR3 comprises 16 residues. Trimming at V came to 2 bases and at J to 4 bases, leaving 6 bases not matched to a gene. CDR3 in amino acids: CASSLERTGGVYGYTF. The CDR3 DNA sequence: TGTGCCAGCAGTTTAGAACGGACAGGGGGCGTCTATGGCTACACCTTC.

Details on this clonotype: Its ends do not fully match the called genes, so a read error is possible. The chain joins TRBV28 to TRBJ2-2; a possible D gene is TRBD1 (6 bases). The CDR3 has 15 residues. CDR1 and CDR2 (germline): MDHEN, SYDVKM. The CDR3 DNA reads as TGTGTCAGCAGGGCCGGGACAATGAACACCGGGGAGCTGTTTTTT. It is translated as CVSRAGTMNTGELFF.

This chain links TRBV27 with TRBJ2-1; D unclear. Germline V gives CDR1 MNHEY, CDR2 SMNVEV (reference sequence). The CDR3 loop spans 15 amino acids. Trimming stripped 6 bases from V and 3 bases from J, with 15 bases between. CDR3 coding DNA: TGTGCCAGCAGCGGACGCGGCAAAGGCTACAATGAGCAGTTCTTC. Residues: CASSGRGKGYNEQFF.

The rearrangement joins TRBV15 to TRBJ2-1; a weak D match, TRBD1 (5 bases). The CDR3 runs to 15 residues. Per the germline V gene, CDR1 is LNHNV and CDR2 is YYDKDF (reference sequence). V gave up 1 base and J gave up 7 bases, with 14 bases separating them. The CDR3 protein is CATSRVQVARNEQFF. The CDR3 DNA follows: TGTGCCACCAGCAGAGTACAGGTCGCGAGAAATGAGCAGTTCTTC. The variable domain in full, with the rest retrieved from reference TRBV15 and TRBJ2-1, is DAMVIQNPRYQVTQFGKPVTLSCSQTLNHNVMYWYQQKSSQAPKLLFHYYDKDFNNEADTPDNFQSRRPNTSFCFLDIRSPGLGDTAMYLCATSRVQVARNEQFFGPGTRLTVL.

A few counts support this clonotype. DNA for the CDR3: TGTGCCAGCAACCCCCAATCCGACAGGGAAAATGAGCAGTTCTTC. It translates to CASNPQSDRENEQFF. The genes are TRBV27 and TRBJ2-1; 7 positions match TRBD1. The germline V gene encodes CDR1 MNHEY and CDR2 SMNVEV (reference sequence). V lost 7 bases to trimming and J lost 7 bases; unmatched junction nucleotides: 13. This CDR3 region has 15 residues.

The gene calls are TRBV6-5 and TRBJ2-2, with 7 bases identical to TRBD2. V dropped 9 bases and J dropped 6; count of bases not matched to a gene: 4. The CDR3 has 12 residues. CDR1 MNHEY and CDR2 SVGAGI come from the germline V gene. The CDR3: CASSTSPGELFF. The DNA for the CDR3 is TGTGCCAGTTCGACTAGCCCCGGGGAGCTGTTTTTT.

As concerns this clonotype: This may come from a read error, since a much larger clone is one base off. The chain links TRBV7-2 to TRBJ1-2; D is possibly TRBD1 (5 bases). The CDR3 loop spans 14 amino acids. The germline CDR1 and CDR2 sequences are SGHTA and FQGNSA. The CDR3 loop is CANSSAGEGHGYTF. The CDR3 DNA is TGTGCCAACAGCTCCGCGGGGGAGGGGCATGGCTACACCTTC.